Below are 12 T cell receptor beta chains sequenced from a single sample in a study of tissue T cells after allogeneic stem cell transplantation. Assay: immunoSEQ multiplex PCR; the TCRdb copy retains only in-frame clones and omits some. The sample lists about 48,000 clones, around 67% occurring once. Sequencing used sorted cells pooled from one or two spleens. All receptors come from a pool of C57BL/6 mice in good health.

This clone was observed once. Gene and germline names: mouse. CDR3 sequence reads: CASSDSGARDTQYF. CDR3 DNA (partial): TGTGCCAGCAGTGATTCGGGGGCACGAGACACCCAGTAC. The genes are TRBV13-3 and TRBJ2-5; the D call may be TRBD1 or TRBD2 (6 bases each). The read terminates 1 residue before the CDR3 end, so the remaining end is supplied by the germline J gene. Germline loops: CDR1 NNHDY, CDR2 SYVADS. The V and J ends lost 1 base and 5 bases respectively, with 11 bases between them. The CDR3 totals 14 residues.

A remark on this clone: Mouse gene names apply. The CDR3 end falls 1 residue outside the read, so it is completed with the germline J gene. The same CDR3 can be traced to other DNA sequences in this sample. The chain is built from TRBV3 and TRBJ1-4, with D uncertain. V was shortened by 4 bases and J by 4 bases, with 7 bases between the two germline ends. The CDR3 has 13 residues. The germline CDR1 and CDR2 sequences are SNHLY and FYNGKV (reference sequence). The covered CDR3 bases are TGTGCCAGCAGCTCAGACATCAACGAAAGATTATTT. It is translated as CASSSDINERLF. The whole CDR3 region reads CASSSDINERLFF.

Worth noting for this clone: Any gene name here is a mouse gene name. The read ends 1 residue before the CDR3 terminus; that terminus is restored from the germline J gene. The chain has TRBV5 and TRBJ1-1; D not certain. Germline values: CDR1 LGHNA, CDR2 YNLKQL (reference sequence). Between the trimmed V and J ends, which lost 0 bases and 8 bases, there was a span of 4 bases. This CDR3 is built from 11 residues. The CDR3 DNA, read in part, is TGTGCCAGCAGCCAAGACAGGGAAGTCTTC. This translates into CASSQDREVF. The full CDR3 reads CASSQDREVFF.

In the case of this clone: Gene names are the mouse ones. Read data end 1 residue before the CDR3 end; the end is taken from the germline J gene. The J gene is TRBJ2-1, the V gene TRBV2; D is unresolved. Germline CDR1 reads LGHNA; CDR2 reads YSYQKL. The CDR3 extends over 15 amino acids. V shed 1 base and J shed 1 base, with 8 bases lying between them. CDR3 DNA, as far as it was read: TGTGCCAGCAGCCAAGTTCCAGTCAACTATGCTGAGCAGTTC. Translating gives CASSQVPVNYAEQF. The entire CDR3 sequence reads CASSQVPVNYAEQFF.

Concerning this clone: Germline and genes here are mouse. Here the CDR3 reads CASSQTNTEVFF. The CDR3 bases that were read are TGTGCCAGCAGCCAAACAAACACAGAAGTCTTC. The chain has TRBV5 and TRBJ1-1; D unclear. From the germline J gene comes the end of the CDR3, since the read stops 1 residue before it. Germline lookup yields CDR1 LGHNA and CDR2 YNLKQL (reference sequence). The CDR3 runs 12 residues. Trimming pared 2 bases from V and 0 bases from J, leaving 1 base between.

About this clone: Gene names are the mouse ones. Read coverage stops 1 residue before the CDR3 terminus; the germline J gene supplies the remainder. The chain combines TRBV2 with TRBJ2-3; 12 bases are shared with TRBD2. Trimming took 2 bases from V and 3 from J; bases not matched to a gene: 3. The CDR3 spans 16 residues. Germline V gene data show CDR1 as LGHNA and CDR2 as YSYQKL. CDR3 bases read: TGTGCCAGCAGCCAACCCGGGACTGGGGGGGCAGAAACGCTGTAT. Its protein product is CASSQPGTGGAETLY. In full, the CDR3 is CASSQPGTGGAETLYF.

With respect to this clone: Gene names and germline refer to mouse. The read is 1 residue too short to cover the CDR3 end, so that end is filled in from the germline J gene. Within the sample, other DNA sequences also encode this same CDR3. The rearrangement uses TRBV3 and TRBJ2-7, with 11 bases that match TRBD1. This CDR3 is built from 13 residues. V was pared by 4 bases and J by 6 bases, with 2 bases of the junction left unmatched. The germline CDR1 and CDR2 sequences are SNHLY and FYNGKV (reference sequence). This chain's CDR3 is CASSSDRGLEQYF. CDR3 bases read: TGTGCCAGCAGCTCGGACAGGGGGCTTGAACAGTAC. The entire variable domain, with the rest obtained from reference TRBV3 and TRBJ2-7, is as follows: GPKVLQIPSHQIIDMGQMVTLNCDPVSNHLYFYWYKQILGQQMEFLVNFYNGKVMEKSKLFKDQFSVERPDGSYFTLKIQPTALEDSAVYFCASSSDRGLEQYFGPGTRLTVL.

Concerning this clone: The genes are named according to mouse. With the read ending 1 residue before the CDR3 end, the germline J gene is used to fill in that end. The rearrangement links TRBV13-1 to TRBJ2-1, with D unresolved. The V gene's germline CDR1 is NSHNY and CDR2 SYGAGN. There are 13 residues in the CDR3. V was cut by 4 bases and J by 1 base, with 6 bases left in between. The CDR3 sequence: CASSLQNYAEQFF. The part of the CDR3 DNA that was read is TGTGCCAGCAGTTTACAAAACTATGCTGAGCAGTTC.

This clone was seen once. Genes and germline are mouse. The sequenced CDR3 bases are TGCACCTGCAGTGAACTGGGGGGGTATAACTATGCTGAGCAGTTC. Translating gives CTCSELGGYNYAEQF. The CDR3 in full is CTCSELGGYNYAEQFF. The chain has TRBV1 and TRBJ2-1, with 10 bases matching TRBD2. The read finishes 1 residue shy of the CDR3 end, and the germline J gene is used to complete it. The CDR3 is 16 residues long. CDR1 is NSQYPW and CDR2 is LRSPGD in the germline V gene (reference sequence). Trimming at V came to 4 bases and at J to 0 bases, leaving 3 bases not matched to a gene.

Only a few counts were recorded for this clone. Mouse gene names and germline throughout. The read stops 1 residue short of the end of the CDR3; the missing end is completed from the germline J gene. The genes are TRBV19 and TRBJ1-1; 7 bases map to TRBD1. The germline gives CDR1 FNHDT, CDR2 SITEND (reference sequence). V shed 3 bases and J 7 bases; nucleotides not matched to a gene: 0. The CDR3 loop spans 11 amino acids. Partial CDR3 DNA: TGTGCCAGCAGTAACAGGGGAGAAGTCTTC. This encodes CASSNRGEVF. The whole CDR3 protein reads CASSNRGEVFF.

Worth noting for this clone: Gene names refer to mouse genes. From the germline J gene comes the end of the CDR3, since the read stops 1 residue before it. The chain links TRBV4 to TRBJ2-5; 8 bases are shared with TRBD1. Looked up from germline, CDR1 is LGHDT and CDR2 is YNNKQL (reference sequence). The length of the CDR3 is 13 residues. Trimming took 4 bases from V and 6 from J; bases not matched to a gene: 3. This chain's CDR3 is CASSFTGGDTQYF. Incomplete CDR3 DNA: TGTGCCAGCAGCTTTACAGGGGGGGACACCCAGTAC.

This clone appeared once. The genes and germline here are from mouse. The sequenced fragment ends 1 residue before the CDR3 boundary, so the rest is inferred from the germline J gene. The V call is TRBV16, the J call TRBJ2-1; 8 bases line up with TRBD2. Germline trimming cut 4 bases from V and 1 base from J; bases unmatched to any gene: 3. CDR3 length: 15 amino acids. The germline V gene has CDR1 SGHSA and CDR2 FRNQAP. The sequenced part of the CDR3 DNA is TGTGCAAGCAGCTCCCACTGGGGGAACTATGCTGAGCAGTTC. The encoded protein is CASSSHWGNYAEQF. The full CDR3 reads CASSSHWGNYAEQFF.